This TCR beta chain appears in the sequencing data of a study of blood T cell repertoires in COVID-19. Study in general: Whether acute or convalescent, the COVID-19 samples came from the United States, Italy and Spain.

Germline CDR1 SGHAT, CDR2 FQNNGV. The CDR3 covers 15 residues. V was shortened by 0 bases and J by 4 bases, with 12 bases between the two germline ends. Original processing methods: For nucleated cells, counts were estimated from reference gene primer amplification. Sequenced by immunoSEQ multiplex PCR; TCRdb stores in-frame clones only, minus some. The DNA gave D and trimming, while V, J and clone size come from that table. The table shows 450,000 to 600,000 clones, with about nine tenths occurring only once. Participant age was roughly 18 to 100 years, and participants resided in 24 US areas. For recovered donors of Cohort 3, there were two negative PCRs, clearance, or symptom resolution.

The chain uses TRBV11-2 and TRBJ1-2, with D unclear. The TCR sequence derives from a woman in her late teens or twenties who had recovered from COVID-19. The sample taken for sequencing was PBMCs or T cells enriched from blood (not recorded which). The CDR3 coding sequence is TGTGCCAGCAGCTTAGACCGGTTATCAGGCTATGGCTACACCTTC. Encoded protein: CASSLDRLSGYGYTF.